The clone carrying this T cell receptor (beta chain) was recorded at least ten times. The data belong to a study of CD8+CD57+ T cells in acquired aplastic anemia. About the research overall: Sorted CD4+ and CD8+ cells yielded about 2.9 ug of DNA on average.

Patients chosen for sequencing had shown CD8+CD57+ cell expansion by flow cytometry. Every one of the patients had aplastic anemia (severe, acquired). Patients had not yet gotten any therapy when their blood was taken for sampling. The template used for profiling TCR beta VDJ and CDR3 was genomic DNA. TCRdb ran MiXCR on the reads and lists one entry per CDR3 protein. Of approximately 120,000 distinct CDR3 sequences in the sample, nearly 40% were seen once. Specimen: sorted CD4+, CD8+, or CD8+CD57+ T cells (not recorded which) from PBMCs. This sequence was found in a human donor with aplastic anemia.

The chain's CDR3 is CASSYHGGNTEAFF. The CDR3 DNA is TGTGCCAGCAGCTACCACGGGGGGAACACTGAAGCTTTCTTT. The rearrangement uses TRBV7-3 and TRBJ1-1, with a tentative D call TRBD1 (5 bases). Germline V gene sequence: CDR1 SGHTA, CDR2 FQGTGA. There are 14 residues in the CDR3. Trimming left V 4 bases short and J 1 base short, with 10 bases between.